Listed below are T cell receptor beta chains from one sample, sequenced in a study of control samples from healthy donors and cancer patients. Generated by immunoSEQ multiplex PCR, the TCRdb table keeps only in-frame clones and is missing some. The sample lists 70,000 to 90,000 clones, 70% to 90% seen once, with 1.5% to 2% in the top ten. What was sequenced was PBMCs. These receptors were collected from a woman aged 55 to 70 with head and neck cancer. Each CDR3 is given with its conserved first and last residue. Each record gives: clone size, D gene, J gene, V gene, CDR3 protein, CDR3 DNA. The D gene is left open where the match is weak. For some rows the clone size is stated as once, few or many, or as a class when expanded; others skip it.

abundance: .; d_gene: .; j_gene: TRBJ1-4; v_gene: TRBV11-2; CDR3aa: CASSLDRPGATNEKLFF; CDR3nt: TGTGCCAGCAGCTTAGATCGCCCTGGAGCAACTAATGAAAAACTGTTTTTT
abundance: few; d_gene: .; j_gene: TRBJ2-2; v_gene: TRBV30; CDR3aa: CAWSVLLAGELFF; CDR3nt: TGTGCCTGGAGTGTACTTTTAGCCGGGGAGCTGTTTTTT
abundance: .; d_gene: .; j_gene: TRBJ1-3; v_gene: TRBV18; CDR3aa: CASSPFGDSGNTIYF; CDR3nt: TGTGCCAGCTCACCATTCGGGGACTCTGGAAACACCATATATTTT
abundance: .; d_gene: .; j_gene: TRBJ1-3; v_gene: TRBV6-6; CDR3aa: CASSRWDSGNTIYF; CDR3nt: TGTGCCAGCAGTCGCTGGGACTCTGGAAACACCATATATTTT
abundance: .; d_gene: TRBD1; j_gene: TRBJ2-1; v_gene: TRBV19; CDR3aa: CASRGQGYNEQFF; CDR3nt: TGTGCCAGTAGGGGACAGGGCTACAATGAGCAGTTCTTC
abundance: .; d_gene: TRBD2; j_gene: TRBJ2-1; v_gene: TRBV11-3; CDR3aa: CASSLGTSGRGYEQFF; CDR3nt: TGTGCCAGCAGTTTAGGGACTAGCGGGAGGGGCTATGAGCAGTTCTTC
abundance: .; d_gene: TRBD1; j_gene: TRBJ2-7; v_gene: TRBV18; CDR3aa: CASSVQGAYEQYF; CDR3nt: TGTGCCAGCTCAGTGCAGGGGGCGTACGAGCAGTACTTC
abundance: few; d_gene: TRBD1; j_gene: TRBJ1-1; v_gene: TRBV6-5; CDR3aa: CASLKQGRSSTEAFF; CDR3nt: TGTGCCAGCCTGAAACAGGGGCGTTCGAGCACTGAAGCTTTCTTT
abundance: .; d_gene: TRBD1; j_gene: TRBJ2-1; v_gene: TRBV6-6; CDR3aa: CASIDRGDVNEQFF; CDR3nt: TGTGCCAGCATTGACAGGGGAGATGTCAATGAGCAGTTCTTC
abundance: .; d_gene: .; j_gene: TRBJ2-3; v_gene: TRBV7-8; CDR3aa: CASSLSGARRTQYF; CDR3nt: TGTGCCAGCAGCCTAAGCGGAGCTCGACGCACGCAGTATTTT
abundance: .; d_gene: TRBD1; j_gene: TRBJ2-1; v_gene: TRBV7-3; CDR3aa: CASSPRTGVNNEQFF; CDR3nt: TGTGCCAGCAGCCCCCGGACAGGGGTTAACAATGAGCAGTTCTTC
abundance: .; d_gene: .; j_gene: TRBJ2-7; v_gene: TRBV30; CDR3aa: CAWSVLKVRVASYEQYF; CDR3nt: TGTGCCTGGAGTGTATTAAAAGTTCGGGTCGCTTCCTACGAGCAGTACTTC
abundance: .; d_gene: .; j_gene: TRBJ1-5; v_gene: TRBV2; CDR3aa: CASSENGKNQPQHF; CDR3nt: TGTGCCAGCAGTGAGAACGGAAAAAATCAGCCCCAGCATTTT
abundance: .; d_gene: .; j_gene: TRBJ1-6; v_gene: TRBV2; CDR3aa: CASRTNSPFLHF; CDR3nt: TGTGCCAGCAGGACGAACAGCCCGTTCCTCCACTTT
abundance: once; d_gene: .; j_gene: TRBJ1-5; v_gene: TRBV29-1; CDR3aa: CSVENVGQPQHF; CDR3nt: TGCAGCGTTGAGAACGTCGGCCAGCCCCAGCATTTT
abundance: .; d_gene: TRBD1; j_gene: TRBJ2-7; v_gene: TRBV5-1; CDR3aa: CASSPGQGVSYEQYF; CDR3nt: TGCGCCAGCAGCCCCGGACAGGGAGTATCTTACGAGCAGTACTTC
abundance: .; d_gene: .; j_gene: TRBJ2-5; v_gene: TRBV11-2; CDR3aa: CASSLLLAWEETQYF; CDR3nt: TGTGCCAGCAGCTTACTCCTAGCTTGGGAAGAGACCCAGTACTTC
abundance: .; d_gene: TRBD1; j_gene: TRBJ2-1; v_gene: TRBV19; CDR3aa: CASSLTGGNNEQFF; CDR3nt: TGTGCCAGTAGTCTTACAGGGGGGAACAATGAGCAGTTCTTC
abundance: few; d_gene: TRBD2; j_gene: TRBJ2-1; v_gene: TRBV28; CDR3aa: CATKNSGGHNEQFF; CDR3nt: TGTGCCACCAAAAATAGCGGGGGACACAATGAGCAGTTCTTC
abundance: .; d_gene: .; j_gene: TRBJ1-4; v_gene: TRBV27; CDR3aa: CASSLWDGGNEKLFF; CDR3nt: TGTGCCAGCAGTTTATGGGACGGAGGGAATGAAAAACTGTTTTTT
abundance: .; d_gene: .; j_gene: TRBJ2-3; v_gene: TRBV20-1; CDR3aa: CSALADTQYF; CDR3nt: TGCAGTGCTCTAGCGGATACGCAGTATTTT
abundance: .; d_gene: .; j_gene: TRBJ1-5; v_gene: TRBV10-3; CDR3aa: CAISTNNQPQHF; CDR3nt: TGTGCCATCAGCACTAACAATCAGCCCCAGCATTTT
abundance: .; d_gene: TRBD2; j_gene: TRBJ2-7; v_gene: TRBV28; CDR3aa: CASSGAGLARLEQYF; CDR3nt: TGTGCCAGCAGTGGAGCGGGACTAGCTAGGCTCGAGCAGTACTTC
abundance: .; d_gene: .; j_gene: TRBJ2-5; v_gene: TRBV5-1; CDR3aa: CASSAQETQYF; CDR3nt: TGCGCCAGCAGCGCACAAGAGACCCAGTACTTC